The TCR beta chain described here comes from a study of cytomegalovirus exposure and HLA in healthy donors (dated by TCRdb to about 2017). Regarding the complete study: An earlier analysis of about 560 of the donors reported under 300 Gb of sequence data and 117 million unique TCR beta sequences obtained from around 170 million T cells. An early release that covered about 600 HLA-typed donors contained approximately 300 gigabases of sequencing data and tens of millions of unique TCR sequences. Of the 350 to 450 genotyped donors, 65% to 90% were placed in the genetic ancestry cluster associated with self-reported Caucasian donors. To decide whether each TCR beta V gene segment behaved as functional or pseudogenic, an earlier analysis of over 500 of the donors relied on high-throughput TCR beta sequencing. A separate validation cohort of roughly 110 different subjects was used in addition to the approximately 640-subject first cohort. The study aimed to test whether cataloging public T cell receptors could reveal signatures of past pathogen exposure. In a later analysis, previously published TCR beta repertoires from 500 to 750 donors were re-analyzed and high-resolution HLA genotyping was added so that TCR occurrence patterns could be studied. Because of strong linkage in the cohort, roughly five DR-DQ haplotypes were treated as single units for association and clustering. Every repertoire in the discovery cohort had been generated on one and the same sequencing platform. The number of typed donors differed by locus: 629-630 for A, B, C, DRB1 and DQB1; 500 to 550 for DQA1; 606 for DPA1; and about 450 for DPB1. Using immunosequencing, the study profiled T cell repertoires from roughly 650 subjects and related those repertoires to cytomegalovirus serostatus. Class I and class II HLA loci were covered by the typing at four-digit resolution. The study combined high-throughput TCR immunosequencing, statistical association of individual TCRs with disease status, and machine learning to predict cytomegalovirus infection status. A later genetic analysis took genome-wide SNP genotypes for about 65% of the roughly 670 donors and used that subset as a discovery cohort. In the later analysis, no new phenotypic data were used to find candidate immune exposures; instead, reliance was placed on TCR beta sequences and their occurrence across donors. Among 398 genotyped donors of the cohort, an average of about 240,000 unique TCR beta nucleotide sequences were sequenced per donor, around a sixth of them non-productive. Donor age, sex, ethnicity and CMV serostatus were collected together with the repertoire data. Summary of the overall study and its limitations: A later analysis found that HLA-associated TCR beta chains were more clonally expanded and had lower generation probabilities than equally common non-associated chains. Roughly uniform sequencing depth across donors was assumed in presence/absence analyses, although this assumption may not hold. In an earlier analysis of 587 of the donors, most TCR beta V segments appeared in productive rearrangements about 87% or about 30% of the time, broadly matching IMGT annotations. In a later analysis, most CMV-associated TCR beta chains were found to appear HLA-restricted, with HLA associations seemingly driven largely by CMV exposure. In this cohort, only TCR beta chains were sequenced, and detectable features were limited by the absence of alpha or paired-chain data. In a later analysis, the rate of TCR association differed among HLA loci, with DRB1 alleles having the most associated TCRs and HLA-C alleles having the fewest. The classifier was reported to diagnose cytomegalovirus status with high specificity and sensitivity in both the original and validation cohorts. A further reported finding was that TCR beta sequences accurately predicted the HLA-A and HLA-B alleles for most subjects in the first cohort. The sequencing pipeline was judged likely to have produced a cluster of highly shared sequence variants as a technical artifact. HLA typing was unavailable for some donors at each locus, so association tests used only the typed subset. Because counts were too low, roughly 18 rarely observed V segments, including chromosome 9 orphons, were left out of the earlier analysis of 500 to 650 of the donors. In a later genetic analysis, a missense DCLRE1C variant was associated with V-gene and J-gene trimming of TCR beta chains, and the association was replicated in an independent cohort. Strong co-occurrence of HLA alleles, especially DR and DQ, made assigning TCR associations to individual alleles difficult. Compared with the roughly 670-donor mean, donors in an Asian-associated ancestry cluster had fewer N-insertions in productive TCRs, according to a later genetic analysis. A later analysis associated 15,000 or so TCR beta sequences with specific HLA alleles at a false discovery rate of 0.05. Some IMGT-functional V segments, including TRBV6-2 and TRBV6-3, could not be distinguished by the 87-base-pair reads and were therefore excluded. In vitro tests confirmed that a few of the cytomegalovirus-associated TCR beta chains recognize cytomegalovirus antigens. The study listed 164 TCR beta chains as associated with cytomegalovirus. In a later analysis, several top co-occurrence clusters were reported to appear linked to parvovirus B19, influenza, CMV and Epstein-Barr virus. For the cohort, immune exposure information was limited to CMV serostatus. The authors suggested that the approach could potentially be extended to other disease states and immunological phenotypes. Most TCR sequences were observed very rarely across donors, whereas some public TCRs were present in many individuals. Correlated functional status among segregating V segments might reflect linkage disequilibrium, but an unknown experimental factor could not be ruled out.

Comments on this clone: What this receptor recognizes is not known.

The cohort was made up of roughly 670 healthy bone marrow donors. All cohort members were sampled while nominally healthy, although unrecorded immune exposures were likely present. The donor was CMV seronegative and was included in the group of a few hundred seronegative cohort members. A peripheral blood sample was provided by each donor, and peripheral blood mononuclear cells were used for TCR beta sequencing. The Qiagen DNeasy Blood Extraction Kit was used to extract genomic DNA from the blood cell samples. Library preparation employed the immunoSEQ multiplex PCR assay. For the multiplex PCR, a mixture combining 60 forward primers for TCR Vbeta segments and 13 reverse primers for TCR Jbeta segments was used. Amplification of the CDR3 region of rearranged TCR beta genes was performed with a multiplex PCR assay on genomic DNA. Amplified TCR beta libraries were sequenced as 87-base-pair reads on the Illumina HiSeq System. For the original study's pipeline: Across the 700 or so repertoires, a later analysis counted roughly 77 million unique TCR beta chains, 9 million to 14 million of which were shared by at least two donors. Raw reads were error-corrected and collapsed into unique sequences with a nearest-neighbor algorithm that merged closely related sequences to remove PCR and sequencing errors. Alignment of CDR3 sequences to IMGT reference sequences was used to assign V, D and J gene segments. For a sequence to be retained, at least a six-nucleotide match to both a V gene segment and a J gene segment was required. A rearrangement was called productive if the CDR3 had no stop codons and remained in frame with V and J, and every other rearrangement was called non-productive. CDR3 was defined according to IMGT convention as the region running from the second conserved V-encoded cysteine to the conserved J-encoded phenylalanine. Sequences without an unambiguous match to a single V gene segment were excluded from the earlier analysis of a few hundred of the donors. In an earlier analysis of approximately 500 of the donors, a V segment was called functional when productive rearrangements were above 56.7%, and segregating when the standard deviation between donors exceeded 5%. To diagnose cytomegalovirus status from the catalog of TCR beta chain sequences, a statistical classification framework was built. A later analysis assigned V and J genes by comparing TCR nucleotide sequences with IMGT/GENE-DB human TR gene sequences. A later analysis assigned CDR3 sequences and most-parsimonious VDJ recombination scenarios with the TCRdist pipeline. In a later analysis, each TCR beta chain was defined by its CDR3 amino acid sequence together with its V-gene family, and reads without a unique V-gene family were excluded. In a later analysis, around 650 highly shared, low-generation-probability nucleotide sequences were removed to address suspected cross-contamination and a sequencing artifact. A later analysis calculated a clonal expansion index for each public chain from normalized within-repertoire ranks of inferred template counts. In a later analysis, generation probabilities were computed with a VDJ recombination model fitted to out-of-frame rearrangements, and the resulting probabilities were checked against IGoR. A later analysis scored TCR-TCR, TCR-HLA and TCR-CMV co-occurrence with hypergeometric tests, applying a repertoire-size bias correction to TCR pairs. To estimate false discovery rates, a later analysis permuted the HLA or CMV assignments 20 times. In a later analysis, co-occurring TCRs were grouped using DBSCAN, and TCRdist sequence similarity was added for clustering within HLA-allele-positive subsets. For co-occurrence clustering, repertoires with fewer than 30,000 or more than 120,000 public chains were excluded, along with roughly five repertoires with anomalous nucleotide sharing. Not all clones reach the TCRdb copy of this immuneACCESS table, which keeps in-frame sequences only. Checked studies attribute under half of the gap to unresolved V genes and leave the rest unexplained. V, J and clone size are taken as reported in that table, and D and trimming were inferred from the DNA itself. The sample table holds 65,000 to 85,000 clones. Less than 2% of the sample is held by the ten biggest clonotypes.

From the cysteine through the phenylalanine, the CDR3 covers 13 amino acids. CDR3 DNA is the only sequence kept; it has 39 bases, read in frame from the first base. In the germline V gene, CDR1 corresponds to KGHSH and CDR2 to LQKENI. Deletion took 6 bases off V and 3 bases off J, with a span of 11 bases between the germline ends. The chain joins TRBV18 to TRBJ1-1, with the D gene too uncertain to name. This sequence originates from a woman in her 30s in good health and CMV-seronegative. The sequencing sample was made of PBMCs. The CDR3: CASSRGLDTEAFF. The DNA sequence reads TGTGCCAGCTCCCGAGGGTTGGACACTGAAGCTTTCTTT.